The TCR beta chain described here comes from a study of metastatic and nonmetastatic thyroid tumors. No treatment of any kind had been given to any patient before thyroid surgery. TCRdb re-analyzed the PCR reads using MiXCR. The sample includes 20,000 to 25,000 clones, 18% of them seen just once. This clone has just one count. Germline CDR1 is SGHDT and CDR2 is YYEEEE. The CDR3 extends over 14 amino acids. The ends were cut back, 6 bases at V and 7 bases at J, with 19 bases in the middle. The J gene is TRBJ1-2, the V gene TRBV5-6; possibly TRBD1 for D (5 bases). This clonotype originated in a male donor with papillary thyroid cancer or a benign thyroid nodule (not recorded which). Some clones in this sample may be carry-over from other donors' samples. Material: adjacent normal tissue. The CDR3 spells CASILPNGGSGYTF. The CDR3 DNA follows: TGTGCCAGCATCCTACCTAACGGGGGATCTGGCTACACCTTC.